This T cell receptor beta chain was documented in a study of T cell changes during pregnancy in multiple sclerosis. Measured with immunoSEQ multiplex PCR; TCRdb has only the in-frame clones, and not every one. The repertoire holds fewer than 70,000 clones, with approximately 92% as singletons. Germline loops: CDR1 SGHRS, CDR2 YFSETQ. The CDR3 contains 14 residues. The V end was cut by 4 bases, the J end by 3 bases, with 10 bases between. This sequence was found in a female donor in good health, enrolled as a control in a pregnancy study. This chain joins TRBV5-1 and TRBJ2-2, with TRBD1 as a possible D gene (5 bases). This specimen was peripheral blood, taken in the second trimester of pregnancy. The CDR3 coding sequence is TGCGCCAGCAGCCCCCTACAGGACACCGGGGAGCTGTTTTTT. Translating it yields CASSPLQDTGELFF.